One and the same sample provided the 28 T cell receptor beta chains below, sequenced in a study of blood T cell repertoires in COVID-19. Assay used: immunoSEQ multiplex PCR; TCRdb lists only in-frame clones, some missing. The table has fewer than 300,000 clones, approximately 87% seen once. The sequencing sample was made of peripheral blood. All receptors come from a woman aged 35 to 49 who had recovered from COVID-19.

The rearrangement links TRBV11-2 to TRBJ2-3, with D possibly matching TRBD2 (5 bases). Trimming removed 0 bases at V and 1 base at J, with 17 bases between. Germline CDR1 SGHAT, CDR2 FQNNGV. This CDR3 contains 18 residues. CDR3 DNA sequence: TGTGCCAGCAGCTTAGATCGGTCTAGCCTCCTTCGCACAGATACGCAGTATTTT. Amino acids: CASSLDRSSLLRTDTQYF.

This chain uses TRBV30 with TRBJ1-5; 7 bases match TRBD1. V lost 4 bases to trimming and J lost 0 bases; unmatched junction nucleotides: 3. Germline CDR1 GTSNPN, CDR2 SVGIG (reference sequence). This CDR3 has 14 residues. The chain's CDR3 is CAWTSGGSNQPQHF. As DNA, the CDR3 is TGTGCCTGGACCTCAGGGGGTAGCAATCAGCCCCAGCATTTT.

The chain recombines TRBV3-1 (or the pseudogene TRBV3-2) with TRBJ2-3; maybe TRBD1 (6 bases). Germline lookup yields CDR1 LGHDT and CDR2 YNNKEL (reference sequence). The CDR3 has 16 residues. The ends were cut back, 1 base at V and 8 bases at J, with 19 bases in the middle. CDR3 DNA: TGTGCCAGCAGCCAAGGATCTCTGGGGGCGGCGGGTACGCAGTATTTT. Translating gives CASSQGSLGAAGTQYF.

There are a few counts of this clone. CDR3 DNA sequence: TGTGCCAGCAAGCTCCCCCCTAATGAGCAGTTCTTC. It specifies CASKLPPNEQFF. The chain has TRBV28 and TRBJ2-1, with unresolved D. Trimming shortened V by 7 bases and J by 7 bases, and 11 bases separated the two germline ends. CDR3 length: 12 amino acids. Looked up from germline, CDR1 is MDHEN and CDR2 is SYDVKM.

V gene TRBV28 combines with J gene TRBJ1-2, with TRBD1 identical over 7 bases. CDR1 is MDHEN and CDR2 is SYDVKM in the germline V gene. V dropped 5 bases and J dropped 10; count of bases not matched to a gene: 7. The length of the CDR3 is 12 residues. The DNA for the CDR3 is TGTGCCAGCAGTGTTAGGGGGCGGGTCTACACCTTC. It specifies CASSVRGRVYTF.

The CDR3 nucleotides are TGTGCCAGCAGTTCTTATACATTTGGCTACACCTTC. Protein: CASSSYTFGYTF. The chain combines TRBV6-2 or TRBV6-3 with TRBJ1-2; D is undetermined. In germline, CDR1 is MNHEY, CDR2 SVGEGT. The CDR3 is made up of 12 amino acids. V lost 4 bases, J lost 7 bases, and 10 bases lay in between.

The chain links TRBV3-1 (or the pseudogene TRBV3-2) to TRBJ2-3, with 7 bases identical to TRBD2. This CDR3 is built from 21 residues. Trimming removed 0 bases from V and 3 bases from J; junction bases left unmatched: 21. CDR1 is LGHDT and CDR2 is YNNKEL in the germline V gene (reference sequence). CDR3 sequence (DNA): TGTGCCAGCAGCCAAGACGGGTCGCAGTATGGGTTGTTGGGGGGGACAGATACGCAGTATTTT. Translating gives CASSQDGSQYGLLGGTDTQYF.

This clone appeared once. This rearrangement joins TRBV7-6 to TRBJ1-6, with 11 positions matching TRBD1. J was trimmed by 5 bases and V by 1 base; bases with no gene match: 7. CDR1 is SGHVS, CDR2 FNYEAQ, per germline. The CDR3 contains 18 residues. The CDR3: CASSLVPRTGGDNSPLHF. DNA for the CDR3: TGTGCCAGCAGCTTAGTACCCCGGACAGGGGGCGATAATTCACCCCTCCACTTT.

The chain is built from TRBV7-9 and TRBJ2-5; TRBD1 might be the D (5 bases). Per germline, CDR1 SEHNR and CDR2 FQNEAQ (reference sequence). The CDR3 is 16 amino acids. Trimming stripped 1 base from V and 0 bases from J, with 12 bases between. CDR3 region: CASSLVGPTYQETQYF. CDR3 DNA: TGTGCCAGCAGCTTAGTGGGGCCCACGTACCAAGAGACCCAGTACTTC.

The V gene is TRBV5-1, the J gene TRBJ2-1; maybe TRBD2 (5 bases). Germline V gene data show CDR1 as SGHRS and CDR2 as YFSETQ. The CDR3 has 14 residues. Trimming removed 7 bases at V and 2 bases at J, with 13 bases between. The CDR3 bases are TGCGCCAGCTCCGCTACGACTACCTACAATGAGCAGTTCTTC. Protein product: CASSATTTYNEQFF.

The CDR3 loop is CASSYGGALGYTF. The CDR3 nucleotides are TGTGCCAGCAGTTACGGGGGGGCGCTGGGCTACACCTTC. The chain has TRBV6-5 and TRBJ1-2; tentative D call: TRBD1 (6 bases). In germline, CDR1 is MNHEY, CDR2 SVGAGI. The CDR3 extends over 13 amino acids. V shed 2 bases and J shed 8 bases, with 12 bases lying between them.

CDR3 bases: TGTGCCAGCAGTGGACTAGCAGCTAGCACAGATACGCAGTATTTT. It encodes CASSGLAASTDTQYF. J is TRBJ2-3 and V is TRBV2; 7 bases are a match to TRBD2. This CDR3 region has 15 residues. The V and J ends lost 4 bases and 0 bases, in that order; junction bases with no gene match: 4. From germline, CDR1 is SNHLY and CDR2 FYNNEI.

The J gene is TRBJ1-6, the V gene TRBV24-1; D gene uncertain. Germline V gives CDR1 KGHDR, CDR2 SFDVKD. V lost 1 base and J 5 bases, leaving 14 bases between the germline ends. The CDR3 contains 17 residues. The CDR3 DNA reads TGTGCCACCAGTGATTTAGTGCGGTCGCCCGATAATTCACCCCTCCACTTT. This gives the protein CATSDLVRSPDNSPLHF.

J is TRBJ2-7 and V is TRBV6-5; 8 bases are shared with TRBD1. V was pared by 8 bases and J by 2 bases, with 5 bases of the junction left unmatched. The CDR3 loop spans 13 amino acids. Germline CDR1 MNHEY, CDR2 SVGAGI. This CDR3 is CASLDRETYEQYF. Written as DNA, the CDR3 is TGTGCCAGCTTGGACAGGGAAACCTACGAGCAGTACTTC.

The chain employs TRBV9 and TRBJ1-2; TRBD1 agrees at 8 bases. V shed 4 bases, J shed 1 base, and the junction held 6 bases outside the gene matches. CDR3 length equals 15 residues. The germline V gene encodes CDR1 SGDLS and CDR2 YYNGEE. The CDR3 protein is CASSTRTGYNYGYTF. In nucleotides, the CDR3 is TGTGCCAGCAGCACTCGGACAGGGTATAACTATGGCTACACCTTC.

The chain employs TRBV9 and TRBJ2-5; D call uncertain. The length of the CDR3 is 13 residues. The ends were cut back, 0 bases at V and 5 bases at J, with 8 bases in the middle. Germline values: CDR1 SGDLS, CDR2 YYNGEE. The CDR3: CASSVAGSETQYF. The CDR3 DNA reads as TGTGCCAGCAGCGTAGCTGGTAGCGAGACCCAGTACTTC.

The sample holds one count of this clone. This chain links TRBV29-1 with TRBJ1-1; TRBD1 matches at 7 bases. Germline CDR1 reads SQVTM; CDR2 reads ANQGSEA. V was clipped by 5 bases and J by 3 bases; unmatched bases: 6. The CDR3 extends over 13 amino acids. CDR3 sequence reads: CSVLKTGDTEAFF. The CDR3 bases are TGCAGCGTTCTGAAAACAGGGGACACTGAAGCTTTCTTT.

The chain recombines TRBV7-2 with TRBJ1-6; D is uncertain. The CDR3 sequence is 15 residues long. Trimming left V 1 base short and J 7 bases short, with 11 bases between. The germline CDR1 and CDR2 sequences are SGHTA and FQGNSA. The CDR3 DNA reads TGTGCCAGCAGCTTAGAAACAGCAGGAAATTCACCCCTCCACTTT. Its protein product is CASSLETAGNSPLHF.

This chain uses TRBV11-2 with TRBJ1-1; D is undetermined. Trimming stripped 7 bases from V and 4 bases from J, with 16 bases between. Germline V gene sequence: CDR1 SGHAT, CDR2 FQNNGV. The CDR3 is made up of 14 amino acids. The CDR3 loop is CASTLLLSGTEAFF. As DNA, the CDR3 is TGTGCCAGCACCCTCTTGCTCAGTGGCACTGAAGCTTTCTTT.

V is TRBV2 and J is TRBJ2-5; 14 nucleotides align to TRBD2. The CDR3 extends over 18 amino acids. Germline values: CDR1 SNHLY, CDR2 FYNNEI. V dropped 6 bases and J dropped 2; count of bases not matched to a gene: 11. The CDR3: CASRETTSGGAYQETQYF. CDR3 nucleotides: TGTGCCAGCAGGGAAACGACTAGCGGGGGGGCCTATCAAGAGACCCAGTACTTC.

The V and J genes are TRBV9 and TRBJ2-7; D is perhaps TRBD1 (7 bases). CDR1 is SGDLS and CDR2 is YYNGEE in the germline V gene. Deletions cut 4 bases from V and 6 bases from J, with 14 bases between. The CDR3 is 13 residues long. The CDR3, as DNA: TGTGCCAGCAGCATCAAGCAGGGGGGCGAGCAGTACTTC. This translates into CASSIKQGGEQYF.

The chain uses TRBV16 and TRBJ2-1, with no clear D. V lost 6 bases and J 0 bases, leaving 12 bases between the germline ends. CDR3 length: 15 residues. The germline gives CDR1 KGHSY, CDR2 FQNENV. Here the CDR3 DNA reads TGTGCCAGCAGTCAACCGGAGAGCTCCTACAATGAGCAGTTCTTC. This gives the protein CASSQPESSYNEQFF.

This chain links TRBV5-8 with TRBJ1-5; tentatively, D is TRBD1 (5 bases). The germline V and J ends were trimmed by 4 bases and 0 bases, with 17 bases remaining between them. In germline, CDR1 is SGHTS, CDR2 YDEGEE. This CDR3 spans 17 amino acids. The chain's CDR3 is CASSPGEGTHSNQPQHF. As DNA, the CDR3 is TGTGCCAGCAGCCCCGGGGAAGGGACTCATAGCAATCAGCCCCAGCATTTT.

Concerning this clone itself: Other DNA variants within this sample encode the same CDR3. Written as DNA, the CDR3 is TGTGCCAGCAGTCTTACAGGGAAAGAGACCCAGTACTTC. Its translation: CASSLTGKETQYF. The chain links TRBV27 to TRBJ2-5, with D perhaps TRBD1 (6 bases). Trimming stripped 5 bases from V and 3 bases from J, with 10 bases between. The germline gives CDR1 MNHEY, CDR2 SMNVEV (reference sequence). The CDR3 is made up of 13 amino acids.

This clone appeared once. J is TRBJ2-2 and V is TRBV3-1 (or the pseudogene TRBV3-2); D is possibly TRBD2 (5 bases). This CDR3 is 15 amino acids long. Germline V gene lookup returns CDR1 LGHDT and CDR2 YNNKEL (reference sequence). V was clipped by 0 bases and J by 6 bases, with 11 bases between them. In DNA form, the CDR3 reads TGTGCCAGCAGCCAAGAACTAGGCTTCCCCGGGGAGCTGTTTTTT. The encoded protein is CASSQELGFPGELFF.

Only a few counts were recorded for this clone. V usage is TRBV5-1 and J usage is TRBJ1-2, with 8 positions matching TRBD1. V shed 0 bases and J 4 bases; nucleotides not matched to a gene: 8. The CDR3 spans 16 residues. In germline, CDR1 is SGHRS, CDR2 YFSETQ. CDR3 protein: CASSLGSTGGGYGYTF. CDR3 in DNA: TGCGCCAGCAGCTTGGGATCCACAGGGGGTGGCTATGGCTACACCTTC.

The CDR3 region is CASSGQVEQETQYF. The CDR3 region has the DNA TGCGCCAGCAGTGGACAGGTCGAACAAGAGACCCAGTACTTC. The rearrangement links TRBV10-1 to TRBJ2-5; a weak D match, TRBD1 (6 bases). Germline V gene data show CDR1 as WNHNN and CDR2 as SYGVQD (reference sequence). This CDR3 has 14 amino acids. Trimming pared 4 bases from V and 2 bases from J, leaving 11 bases between.

J is TRBJ1-2 and V is TRBV2; D is undetermined. This CDR3 has 14 residues. With 6 bases removed from V and 2 bases from J, the gap between germline ends came to 13 bases. Germline V gives CDR1 SNHLY, CDR2 FYNNEI. CDR3: CASRYRVTNYGYTF. In nucleotides, the CDR3 is TGTGCCAGCAGATACCGGGTTACGAACTATGGCTACACCTTC.